The 14 T cell receptor beta chains presented below share a single source sample, sequenced in a study of shared clonotypes between healthy human individuals. The protocol was immunoSEQ multiplex PCR, while the TCRdb copy is restricted to in-frame clones and leaves out a portion. The data hold approximately 2.3 million clones, with 80% to 95% observed a single time. Input material: naive CD4+ T cells from PBMCs. Stated subset: CD45RA+ positively selected. The source of these receptors is a man younger than 35 in good health. Some clones in this sample may be carry-over from other donors' samples.

The chain combines TRBV30 with TRBJ1-1; tentative D call: TRBD1 (5 bases). The V gene lost 2 bases and the J gene lost 1 base, with 8 bases spanning the gap. Germline CDR1 is GTSNPN and CDR2 is SVGIG (reference sequence). The CDR3 covers 13 residues. The CDR3 reads CAWSPGRNTEAFF. The CDR3 nucleotides are TGTGCCTGGAGTCCAGGGAGGAACACTGAAGCTTTCTTT. Based on the CDR3 plus reference TRBV30 and TRBJ1-1, the full variable domain is SQTIHQWPATLVQPVGSPLSLECTVEGTSNPNLYWYRQAAGRGLQLLFYSVGIGQISSEVPQNLSASRPQDRQFILSSKKLLLSDSGFYLCAWSPGRNTEAFFGQGTRLTVV.

The V call is TRBV29-1, the J call TRBJ2-3; either TRBD1 or TRBD2 may supply D (5 bases each). CDR3 length: 16 amino acids. Between the trimmed V and J ends, which lost 5 bases and 1 base, there was a span of 19 bases. CDR1 SQVTM and CDR2 ANQGSEA come from the germline V gene. The CDR3 bases are TGCAGCGTTCCCCTTTGGGGGAGAGACGGCACAGATACGCAGTATTTT. Translating it yields CSVPLWGRDGTDTQYF.

Only one count was recorded for this clone. The gene calls are TRBV19 and TRBJ1-5; D possibly corresponds to TRBD1 (6 bases). V lost 6 bases to trimming and J lost 0 bases, with 18 bases between them. This CDR3 has 17 residues. Germline V gene sequence: CDR1 LNHDA, CDR2 SQIVND (reference sequence). The DNA for the CDR3 is TGTGCCAGTAGCCCGAGGGCGTCAGGGGCTAGCAATCAGCCCCAGCATTTT. This sequence encodes CASSPRASGASNQPQHF.

The sample holds one count of this clone. V gene TRBV4-2 combines with J gene TRBJ2-1; D is ambiguous. Trimming cost V 0 bases and J 5 bases, with 8 bases left between them. The CDR3 loop spans 14 amino acids. Looked up from germline, CDR1 is LGHNA and CDR2 is YNFKEQ. The CDR3 here is CASSQEGFNNEQFF. The CDR3 DNA reads TGTGCCAGCAGCCAAGAGGGCTTTAACAATGAGCAGTTCTTC.

This chain links TRBV30 with TRBJ2-1; D uncertain. V dropped 2 bases and J dropped 9 bases, with 11 bases sitting between them. The CDR3 totals 12 residues. The germline V gene encodes CDR1 GTSNPN and CDR2 SVGIG (reference sequence). CDR3 sequence (DNA): TGTGCCTGGAGTTATATAGACGGTGAGCAGTTCTTC. It is translated as CAWSYIDGEQFF.

As concerns this clone: The sample carries other DNA sequences with the same CDR3. The CDR3 nucleotides read TGTGCCACCAGCAGAGACCGCTACGAGCAGTACTTC. Its translation is CATSRDRYEQYF. The V and J genes are TRBV15 and TRBJ2-7, with D unclear. This CDR3 spans 12 amino acids. The V end was cut by 0 bases, the J end by 3 bases, with 3 bases between. Germline V lookup: CDR1 LNHNV, CDR2 YYDKDF (reference sequence).

V gene TRBV20-1 combines with J gene TRBJ2-3, with D unresolved. The CDR3 sequence is 10 residues long. CDR1 DFQATT and CDR2 SNEGSKA come from the germline V gene (reference sequence). V was clipped by 0 bases and J by 12 bases, with 7 bases between them. The CDR3, as DNA: TGCAGTGCTAGAGACCACACTCAGTATTTT. Amino acids: CSARDHTQYF.

The CDR3 coding sequence is TGTGCCAGCAGCAAAGGAGGGGACGGTCCGGGGTACTTC. It codes for CASSKGGDGPGYF. This rearrangement joins TRBV21-1 to TRBJ2-5. TRBV21-1 is reported as a pseudogene. The CDR3 is 13 amino acids.

The rearrangement uses TRBV4-3 and TRBJ2-5; D is unresolved. Trimming removed 1 base at V and 2 bases at J, with 11 bases between. CDR1 is LGHNA, CDR2 YSLEER, per germline. The CDR3 has 15 amino acids. The CDR3 is CASSQGLSPQETQYF. The CDR3 DNA follows: TGCGCCAGCAGCCAAGGGCTAAGTCCACAAGAGACCCAGTACTTC.

This chain uses TRBV15 with TRBJ2-7; weak D call: TRBD1 (6 bases). Germline-derived CDR1 and CDR2 are LNHNV and YYDKDF (reference sequence). V shed 3 bases and J shed 3 bases, with 12 bases lying between them. The length of the CDR3 is 14 residues. CDR3: CATSSDGQSYEQYF. The CDR3 coding sequence is TGTGCCACCAGCAGTGATGGACAGAGCTACGAGCAGTACTTC.

Concerning this clone itself: Other DNA sequences in this specimen translate into the identical CDR3. The CDR3 DNA follows: TGTGCCAGCAGCTTACGGCCTAGCGGAACTAGCACAGATACGCAGTATTTT. It codes for CASSLRPSGTSTDTQYF. The chain couples TRBV7-3 to TRBJ2-3, with 7 nucleotides matching TRBD2. This CDR3 contains 17 residues. Germline loops: CDR1 SGHTA, CDR2 FQGTGA. The V segment lost 2 bases and the J segment 0 bases; nucleotides outside the gene matches: 8.

As for this clone: This CDR3 is also generated by other DNA sequences in the sample. This chain joins TRBV5-1 and TRBJ1-1; D is undetermined. Germline V gene lookup returns CDR1 SGHRS and CDR2 YFSETQ. Trimming took off 4 bases at V and 2 bases at J, with 12 bases between the two ends. The CDR3 sequence is 14 residues long. The CDR3 here is CASSLTATNTEAFF. CDR3 nucleotides: TGCGCCAGCAGCCTAACAGCAACAAACACTGAAGCTTTCTTT.

The V gene is TRBV7-2, the J gene TRBJ2-4; D is ambiguous. CDR1 and CDR2 (germline): SGHTA, FQGNSA. The ends were cut back, 0 bases at V and 1 base at J, with 1 base in the middle. The CDR3 contains 13 residues. For the CDR3, the DNA is TGTGCCAGCAGCTTAGCGGCCAAAAACATTCAGTACTTC. It codes for CASSLAAKNIQYF.

V usage is TRBV7-2 and J usage is TRBJ2-7; either TRBD1 or TRBD2 may supply D (5 bases each). The V and J ends lost 2 bases and 4 bases respectively, with 15 bases between them. Per germline, CDR1 SGHTA and CDR2 FQGNSA. The CDR3 loop spans 15 amino acids. CDR3 loop: CASSLRGRSPYEQYF. CDR3 DNA: TGTGCCAGCAGCTTAAGGGGACGGAGCCCTTACGAGCAGTACTTC.